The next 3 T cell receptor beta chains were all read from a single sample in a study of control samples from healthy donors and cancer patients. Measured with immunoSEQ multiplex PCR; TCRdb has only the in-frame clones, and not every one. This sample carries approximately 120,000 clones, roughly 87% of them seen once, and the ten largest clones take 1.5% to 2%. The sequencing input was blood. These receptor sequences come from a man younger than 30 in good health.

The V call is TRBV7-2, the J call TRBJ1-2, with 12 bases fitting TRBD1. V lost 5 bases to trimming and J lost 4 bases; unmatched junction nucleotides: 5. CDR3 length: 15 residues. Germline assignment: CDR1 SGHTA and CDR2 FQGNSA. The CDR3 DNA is TGTGCCAGCAGCCCGGGACAGGGGGCAGGCTATGGCTACACCTTC. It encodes CASSPGQGAGYGYTF.

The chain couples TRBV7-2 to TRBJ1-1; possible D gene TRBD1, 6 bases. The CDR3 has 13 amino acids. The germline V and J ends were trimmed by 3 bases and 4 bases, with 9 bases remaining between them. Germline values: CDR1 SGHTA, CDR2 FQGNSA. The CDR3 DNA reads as TGTGCCAGCAGCTTTACAGGGAGCACTGAAGCTTTCTTT. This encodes CASSFTGSTEAFF.

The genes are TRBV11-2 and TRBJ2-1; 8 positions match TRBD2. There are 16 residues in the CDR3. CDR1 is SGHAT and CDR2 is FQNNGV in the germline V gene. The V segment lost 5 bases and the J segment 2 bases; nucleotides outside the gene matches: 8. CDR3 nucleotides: TGTGCCAGCAGCACAATTAGCGGGGCTACCTACAATGAGCAGTTCTTC. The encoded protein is CASSTISGATYNEQFF.